This entry lists 26 T cell receptor beta chains sequenced from one sample in a study of cytomegalovirus exposure and HLA in healthy donors (dated by TCRdb to about 2017). To prepare the library, the immunoSEQ multiplex PCR assay was applied. The multiplex PCR relied on a mix of 60 forward primers for TCR Vbeta segments and 13 reverse primers for TCR Jbeta segments. This immuneACCESS table, as held by TCRdb, lists in-frame sequences with V and J called but not all clones. Of the missing ones, under half trace to an unresolved V gene in checked studies; the others have no known cause. This sample lists approximately 210,000 clones; approximately 80% were detected once. The ten biggest clones cover about a tenth of the sample. Sequenced: PBMCs. Receptor source: a woman aged 50 to 60 in good health and CMV-seropositive.

The chain links TRBV11-2 to TRBJ2-5, with D tentatively TRBD1 (6 bases). The tail of the sequence fits TRBJ2-7 better, so the J call may be wrong. Germline CDR1 is SGHAT and CDR2 is FQNNGV. This CDR3 contains 16 residues. CDR3 nucleotides: TGTGCCAGCAGCTTAAGAGGGGCAGGGGAGAAGGGCGAGCAGTACTTC. This translates into CASSLRGAGEKGEQYF.

The chain has TRBV2 and TRBJ2-3, with TRBD1 identical over 8 bases. The J segment lost 2 bases and the V segment lost 5 bases, leaving 3 bases of the junction unmatched. Germline V gene sequence: CDR1 SNHLY, CDR2 FYNNEI. This CDR3 has 14 amino acids. This CDR3 is CASSRQGYTDTQYF. In DNA, the CDR3 is TGTGCCAGCAGTCGACAGGGGTACACAGATACGCAGTATTTT.

The J gene is TRBJ1-6, the V gene TRBV27, with D possibly being TRBD1 (6 bases). CDR1 is MNHEY, CDR2 SMNVEV, per germline (reference sequence). V shed 7 bases and J shed 4 bases, with 8 bases lying between them. CDR3 length: 13 residues. The CDR3 DNA is TGTGCCAGCACCCAGGGGTATAATTCACCCCTCCACTTT. It translates to CASTQGYNSPLHF.

V usage is TRBV27 and J usage is TRBJ1-2; possible D gene TRBD1, 5 bases. The V end lost 6 bases, the J end lost 11 bases, and 10 bases lay between the germline ends. The CDR3 is 10 amino acids. Looked up from germline, CDR1 is MNHEY and CDR2 is SMNVEV (reference sequence). The CDR3 sequence is CASRSGLYTF. The CDR3, as DNA: TGTGCCAGCAGGTCGGGACTGTACACCTTC.

V gene TRBV5-1 combines with J gene TRBJ2-1; 9 positions agree with TRBD1. This CDR3 contains 18 residues. V trimming: 5 bases; J trimming: 7 bases; junction bases outside the gene matches: 19. Germline V gives CDR1 SGHRS, CDR2 YFSETQ. CDR3 sequence (DNA): TGCGCCAGCAGAAGGCTACCTTCGCGGGACAGGGAGGGTAATGAGCAGTTCTTC. Amino acids: CASRRLPSRDREGNEQFF.

This clone was counted a single time. This rearrangement joins TRBV28 to TRBJ1-1, with D maybe TRBD1 (5 bases). V lost 6 bases, J lost 11 bases, and 25 bases lay in between. CDR1 and CDR2 (germline): MDHEN, SYDVKM. The CDR3 loop spans 15 amino acids. The CDR3 DNA sequence: TGTGCCAGCAGCCCCCCCCACGGGGGAGGATTAGATGCTTTCTTT. Translating gives CASSPPHGGGLDAFF.

This clone was counted once. The V call is TRBV4-2, the J call TRBJ1-2; 11 nucleotides align to TRBD1. J gave up 8 bases and V 2 bases, and 4 bases lay outside the gene matches. The CDR3 is 14 amino acids. Germline V CDR1 and CDR2: LGHNA, YNFKEQ. CDR3 in DNA: TGTGCCAGCAGCCAACAGGACAGGGGGCTAGGCTACACCTTC. Protein product: CASSQQDRGLGYTF.

This chain links TRBV28 with TRBJ2-7; D call uncertain. From germline, CDR1 is MDHEN and CDR2 SYDVKM. V lost 2 bases to trimming and J lost 0 bases, with 11 bases between them. The CDR3 is made up of 15 amino acids. The CDR3 DNA follows: TGTGCCAGCAGTTTACCAGGATTCTCCTCCTACGAGCAGTACTTC. Its translation: CASSLPGFSSYEQYF.

There are a few counts of this clone. The chain uses TRBV28 and TRBJ1-2; 7 bases agree with TRBD1. CDR3 length: 13 amino acids. The germline gives CDR1 MDHEN, CDR2 SYDVKM. The junction had 4 bases not matched to a gene; V was cut back by 6 bases and J by 3 bases. DNA of the CDR3: TGTGCCAGCAGCCAGGGGGGCCACTATGGCTACACCTTC. Its translation: CASSQGGHYGYTF.

This sequence joins TRBV5-4 and TRBJ2-2, with D possibly TRBD2 on 7 matching bases. CDR1 is SGHNT and CDR2 is YYREEE in the germline V gene (reference sequence). The V end lost 5 bases, the J end lost 1 base, and 15 bases lay between the germline ends. This CDR3 is built from 16 residues. CDR3 nucleotide sequence: TGTGCCAGCAGGCGGGGGCCCGCAGGGAACACCGGGGAGCTGTTTTTT. Its protein is CASRRGPAGNTGELFF.

The V call is TRBV5-1, the J call TRBJ1-1; no clear D gene. Trimming left V 0 bases short and J 1 base short, with 7 bases between. CDR1 is SGHRS, CDR2 YFSETQ, per germline. The length of the CDR3 is 14 residues. CDR3 sequence reads: CASSLAGKNTEAFF. As DNA, the CDR3 is TGCGCCAGCAGCTTGGCCGGTAAGAACACTGAAGCTTTCTTT.

The V and J genes are TRBV7-2 and TRBJ1-1; D unclear. The germline CDR1 and CDR2 sequences are SGHTA and FQGNSA. V shed 10 bases and J shed 1 base, with 13 bases lying between them. The CDR3 sequence is 13 residues long. The CDR3 reads CATSMGPNTEAFF. CDR3 nucleotides: TGTGCCACTTCAATGGGCCCGAACACTGAAGCTTTCTTT.

This chain joins TRBV7-2 and TRBJ1-2; 7 positions match TRBD1. Germline V gene lookup returns CDR1 SGHTA and CDR2 FQGNSA. This CDR3 is built from 14 residues. With 2 bases clipped from V and 4 bases from J, the junction kept 4 bases outside the gene matches. The CDR3 loop reads CASSLRQGPYGYTF. The DNA for the CDR3 is TGTGCCAGCAGCTTAAGACAGGGTCCCTATGGCTACACCTTC.

The CDR3 DNA is TGTGCCAGCAGTGCCTTGGACAGGACAGCTAATGAAAAACTGTTTTTT. This encodes CASSALDRTANEKLFF. The chain is built from TRBV6-1 and TRBJ1-4; 7 nucleotides match TRBD1. Unmatched junction bases numbered 8, after V lost 4 bases and J lost 3 bases. The germline gives CDR1 MNHNS, CDR2 SASEGT. The CDR3 is 16 amino acids.

J is TRBJ2-5 and V is TRBV6-5, with D maybe TRBD2 (5 bases). V was cut by 0 bases and J by 4 bases, with 12 bases left in between. The germline CDR1 and CDR2 sequences are MNHEY and SVGAGI. This CDR3 region has 15 residues. Written as DNA, the CDR3 is TGTGCCAGCAGTTACTCGGGCGGGCTTGGAGAGACCCAGTACTTC. Residues: CASSYSGGLGETQYF.

The chain carries TRBV21-1 and TRBJ2-4; the table's D call of TRBD2 was not tested on the DNA. TRBV21-1 is annotated as a pseudogene. The CDR3 loop spans 17 amino acids. CDR3 DNA sequence: TGTGCCAGCAGCAAATTAGGGACTCGACTAGCCAAAAACATTCAGTACTTC. Its translation is CASSKLGTRLAKNIQYF.

J is TRBJ2-2 and V is TRBV5-1, with D possibly being TRBD2 (5 bases). The CDR3 runs 16 residues. Trimming took off 1 base at V and 4 bases at J, with 14 bases between the two ends. CDR1 is SGHRS and CDR2 is YFSETQ in the germline V gene. The CDR3 DNA reads TGCGCCAGCAGCTTGAGCGGCTCCCAGAGCACCGGGGAGCTGTTTTTT. Its protein product is CASSLSGSQSTGELFF.

The chain couples TRBV5-6 to TRBJ2-1, with 13 bases identical to TRBD2. V dropped 4 bases and J dropped 3; count of bases not matched to a gene: 4. This CDR3 spans 16 amino acids. The germline gives CDR1 SGHDT, CDR2 YYEEEE. The CDR3 sequence: CASSPGLAGRYNEQFF. The CDR3 DNA reads TGTGCCAGCAGCCCGGGACTAGCGGGGCGCTACAATGAGCAGTTCTTC.

This rearrangement joins TRBV7-8 to TRBJ2-1; 9 bases agree with TRBD2. The CDR3 is made up of 15 amino acids. The germline V gene encodes CDR1 SGHVS and CDR2 FQNEAQ. V was pared by 4 bases and J by 4 bases, with 5 bases of the junction left unmatched. DNA of the CDR3: TGTGCCAGCAGCTCCCCAGCGGGGGGTTACAATGAGCAGTTCTTC. Its translation: CASSSPAGGYNEQFF.

The chain is built from TRBV10-3 and TRBJ2-7, with D possibly matching TRBD1 (6 bases). Trimming cost V 11 bases and J 0 bases, with 11 bases left between them. The germline gives CDR1 ENHRY, CDR2 SYGVKD. The CDR3 length is 12 residues. CDR3 protein: CAPRTVSYEQYF. CDR3 coding DNA: TGTGCCCCGCGGACAGTCTCCTACGAGCAGTACTTC.

CDR3 sequence (DNA): TGCAGTACACCGAACACTGAAGCTTTCTTT. Encoded protein: CSTPNTEAFF. The chain recombines TRBV20-1 with TRBJ1-1; D is undetermined. This CDR3 region has 10 residues. Trimming shortened V by 8 bases and J by 1 base, and 5 bases separated the two germline ends. Looked up from germline, CDR1 is DFQATT and CDR2 is SNEGSKA (reference sequence).

This rearrangement joins TRBV5-4 to TRBJ2-5; the match to TRBD2 covers 9 bases. Trimming at V came to 0 bases and at J to 3 bases, leaving 12 bases not matched to a gene. In germline, CDR1 is SGHNT, CDR2 YYREEE (reference sequence). This CDR3 contains 18 residues. This CDR3 is CASSLDPAGGKAKETQYF. The CDR3, as DNA: TGTGCCAGCAGCTTGGATCCAGCGGGGGGCAAGGCTAAAGAGACCCAGTACTTC.

This clone has a handful of counts. V is TRBV6-4 and J is TRBJ2-3; 9 nucleotides line up with TRBD2. Trimming cost V 0 bases and J 9 bases; bases outside gene matches: 10. CDR3 length: 16 residues. Per germline, CDR1 MRHNA and CDR2 SNTAGT. CDR3 region: CASSDSTSGDQGTQYF. The DNA for the CDR3 is TGTGCCAGCAGTGACTCGACTAGCGGTGACCAGGGCACGCAGTATTTT.

This clone turned up a few times. This chain joins TRBV28 and TRBJ1-1; tentative D call: TRBD1 (6 bases). The CDR3 length is 12 residues. V was cut by 5 bases and J by 8 bases, with 12 bases left in between. In germline, CDR1 is MDHEN, CDR2 SYDVKM. The CDR3 coding sequence is TGTGCCAGCAGTCTCTCCGACAGGGAAGCTTTCTTT. Amino acids: CASSLSDREAFF.

The chain is built from TRBV5-1 and TRBJ1-1, with a tentative D call TRBD1 (5 bases). CDR1 is SGHRS, CDR2 YFSETQ, per germline. The CDR3 length is 17 residues. V lost 1 base and J 6 bases, leaving 22 bases between the germline ends. CDR3 protein: CASSLSFGGDKAAEAFF. DNA of the CDR3: TGCGCCAGCAGCTTGTCTTTTGGGGGGGATAAAGCGGCTGAAGCTTTCTTT.

The CDR3 nucleotides read TGTGCCAGTAGTATAGACGGGACCGTGAGATGGGACGGGGGTGGCTACACCTTC. Protein: CASSIDGTVRWDGGGYTF. The rearrangement joins TRBV19 to TRBJ1-2; D possibly corresponds to TRBD1 (5 bases). This CDR3 has 18 residues. Germline CDR1 LNHDA, CDR2 SQIVND (reference sequence). Trimming left V 0 bases short and J 7 bases short, with 24 bases between.